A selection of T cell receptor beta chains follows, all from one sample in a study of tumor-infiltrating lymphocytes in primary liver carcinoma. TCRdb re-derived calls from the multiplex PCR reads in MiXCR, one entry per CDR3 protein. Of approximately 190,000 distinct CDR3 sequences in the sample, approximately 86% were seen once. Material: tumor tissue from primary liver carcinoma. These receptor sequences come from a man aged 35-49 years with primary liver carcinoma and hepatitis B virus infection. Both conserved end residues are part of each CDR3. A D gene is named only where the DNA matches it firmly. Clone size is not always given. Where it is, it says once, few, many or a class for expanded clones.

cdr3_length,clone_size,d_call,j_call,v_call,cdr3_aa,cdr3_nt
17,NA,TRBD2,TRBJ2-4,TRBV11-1,CASGFPGTRATINIQYF,TGTGCCAGCGGCTTTCCCGGGACTAGAGCGACCATAAACATTCAGTACTTC
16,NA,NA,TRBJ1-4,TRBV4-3,CYSSQDLRGRNGKLFF,TGCTACAGCAGCCAAGATCTTAGGGGACGAAATGGAAAACTGTTTTTT
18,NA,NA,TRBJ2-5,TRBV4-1,CASSLTQQGPRSQETQYF,TGCGCCAGCAGCCTAACGCAGCAGGGGCCGAGGTCCCAAGAGACCCAGTACTTC
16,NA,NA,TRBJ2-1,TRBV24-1,CATSDLSASSYNEQFF,TGTGCCACCAGTGATCTTAGCGCGAGCTCCTACAATGAGCAGTTCTTC
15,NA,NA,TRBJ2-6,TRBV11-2,CATQRPRSGDNLQTF,TGTGCCACCCAGCGGCCGCGCTCTGGGGACAACCTCCAGACTTTC
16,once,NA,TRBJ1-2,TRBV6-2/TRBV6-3,CASRGREQGVNYGYTF,TGTGCCAGCAGGGGGAGAGAACAGGGCGTTAACTATGGCTACACCTTC
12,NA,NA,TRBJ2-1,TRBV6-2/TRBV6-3,CASSYSLRELFF,TGTGCCAGCAGTTATTCTCTACGTGAGCTGTTCTTC
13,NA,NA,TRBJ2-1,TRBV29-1,CSDARDLTREHFF,TGCAGCGACGCCCGGGACTTAACGAGGGAGCACTTCTTC
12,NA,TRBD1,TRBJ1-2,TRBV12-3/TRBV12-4,CAIGQGVDDYTF,TGTGCCATCGGACAGGGAGTCGATGACTATACCTTC
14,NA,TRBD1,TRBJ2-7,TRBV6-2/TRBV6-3,CASRLRDRAHEHYF,TGTGCCAGCAGACTCCGGGACAGGGCCCACGAACACTACTTC
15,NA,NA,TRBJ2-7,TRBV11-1,CANSSSLDSSYEKYF,TGTGCCAACAGCTCATCCCTGGACTCCTCCTACGAGAAGTACTTC
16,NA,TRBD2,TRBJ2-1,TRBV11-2,CASKSSGNLQSYEQFF,TGTGCCAGCAAAAGTAGCGGGAACCTACAGAGCTATGAGCAGTTCTTC
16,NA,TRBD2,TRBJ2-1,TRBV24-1,CATSVAGTSGYNEQFF,TGTGCCACCAGTGTAGCCGGGACTAGCGGTTACAATGAGCAGTTCTTC
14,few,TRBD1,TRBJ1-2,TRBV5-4,CASSTETGGYGYTF,TGTGCCAGCAGCACCGAGACAGGGGGCTATGGCTACACCTTC
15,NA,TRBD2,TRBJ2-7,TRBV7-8,CASSAKSSGPYKQYF,TGTGCCAGCAGCGCCAAGTCTAGCGGCCCCTACAAACAGTACTTC
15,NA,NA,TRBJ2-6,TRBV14,CASSQGTAGANIKTF,TGTGCCAGCAGCCAAGGCACAGCTGGGGCCAACATCAAGACTTTC
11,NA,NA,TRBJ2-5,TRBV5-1,CASSFDRTQYF,TGTGCCAGCAGCTTCGACAGGACCCAGTACTTC
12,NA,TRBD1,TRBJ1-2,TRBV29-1,CSVGQETYDYIF,TGCAGCGTGGGACAGGAGACATATGACTACATCTTC
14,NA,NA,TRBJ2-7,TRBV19,CASSSSLSSYEQYF,TGTGCCAGTTCATCGTCCCTTAGCTCCTACGAGCAGTACTTC
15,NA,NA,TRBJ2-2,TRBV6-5,CAGSTKPRGRGELFF,TGTGCCGGCAGTACGAAACCTCGAGGGAGGGGGGAGCTGTTTTTT
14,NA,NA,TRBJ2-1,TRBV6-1,CATSAGSAYNEQLF,TGTGCCACCTCGGCGGGGTCGGCCTACAATGAGCAGCTCTTC
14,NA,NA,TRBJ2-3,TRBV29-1,CNVLGSSAADTQYF,TGCAACGTTCTAGGTAGTAGCGCCGCAGATACACAGTATTTT
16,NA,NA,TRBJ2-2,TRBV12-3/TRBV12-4,CASSLRGGRNTGDLFF,TGTGCCAGCAGCCTCCGTGGAGGGCGAAACACCGGGGACCTGTTTTTT
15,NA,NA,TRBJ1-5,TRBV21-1,CASTQVGTAHQPQHF,TGTGCCAGCACCCAAGTGGGGACGGCGCATCAGCCTCAGCATTTT
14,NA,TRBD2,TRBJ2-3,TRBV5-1,CASSLEPSGDTQYF,TGCGCCAGCAGCTTGGAACCTAGCGGGGATACGCAGTATTTT
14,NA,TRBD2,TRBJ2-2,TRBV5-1,CTSSGRSDIGELFF,TGCACCAGCAGCGGGAGGTCGGACATCGGGGAGCTGTTTTTT
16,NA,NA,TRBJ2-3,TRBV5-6,CARSLEPPGRADTQYF,TGTGCCAGGAGCTTGGAACCGCCAGGGCGAGCAGATACGCAGTATTTT
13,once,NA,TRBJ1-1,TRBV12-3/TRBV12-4,CANRVPLGTEAIF,TGTGCCAACAGGGTCCCCCTGGGGACTGAAGCTATCTTT
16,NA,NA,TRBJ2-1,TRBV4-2,CTSSHAGGEGNNEQFF,TGTACCAGTAGCCACGCCGGGGGAGAGGGGAACAATGAGCAGTTCTTC
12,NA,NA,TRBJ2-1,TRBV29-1,CSVGQIGNEQIF,TGTAGCGTTGGACAGATAGGGAATGAGCAGATCTTC
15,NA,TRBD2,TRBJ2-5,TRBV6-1,CASSGLAGGKDTQYF,TGTGCGAGCAGTGGACTAGCGGGAGGGAAAGATACCCAGTACTTC
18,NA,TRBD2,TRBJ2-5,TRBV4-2,CAISQGLRSGRALETQYF,TGTGCCATCAGCCAAGGCCTCCGCAGCGGGAGGGCCTTAGAGACCCAGTACTTC
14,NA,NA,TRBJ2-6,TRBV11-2,CASNLVGGANVLTF,TGTGCCAGCAACTTAGTAGGGGGAGCCAACGTCCTGACTTTC
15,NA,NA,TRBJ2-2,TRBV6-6,CASSYLMGNTGKLFF,TGTGCCAGCAGTTACTTGATGGGGAACACCGGGAAGCTGTTTTTT
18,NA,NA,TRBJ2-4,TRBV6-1,CASSGVTGFQRVKNIQNF,TGTGCCAGCAGTGGGGTGACAGGCTTTCAGAGGGTCAAAAACATTCAGAACTTC
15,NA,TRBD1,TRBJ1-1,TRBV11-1,CARNPRQGRNTEALF,TGTGCCAGGAACCCGCGACAGGGTCGGAACACTGAAGCTCTCTTT
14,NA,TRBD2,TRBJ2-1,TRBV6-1,CARWFGRAVNELLF,TGTGCCCGCTGGTTCGGGAGGGCCGTTAATGAGCTGCTCTTC
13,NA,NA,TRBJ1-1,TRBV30,CAWSADTRTEVFF,TGTGCCTGGAGTGCGGATACGAGGACTGAAGTTTTCTTT
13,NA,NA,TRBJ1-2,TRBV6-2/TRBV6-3,CASNAETAYGYTF,TGTGCCAGTAACGCCGAGACAGCCTATGGCTACACCTTC
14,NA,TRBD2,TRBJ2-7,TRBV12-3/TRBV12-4,CASSLLAGGYEHYF,TGTGCCAGCAGTCTGTTAGCGGGAGGCTACGAGCATTACTTC
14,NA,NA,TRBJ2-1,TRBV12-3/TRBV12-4,CASSLTSWCGEQFF,TGTGCCAGCAGTTTAACTAGCTGGTGTGGTGAGCAGTTCTTC
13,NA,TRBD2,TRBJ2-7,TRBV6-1,CASSGLAVYKQYF,TGTGCCAGCAGCGGACTAGCTGTCTACAAACAGTACTTC
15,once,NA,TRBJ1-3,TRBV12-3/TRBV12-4,CASSLEAATGNTIYF,TGTGCCAGCAGTTTAGAGGCAGCAACAGGAAACACCATATATTTT
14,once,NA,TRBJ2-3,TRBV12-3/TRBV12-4,CTSRRGSASDKQYF,TGTACCAGCAGGCGAGGGAGCGCCAGCGATAAGCAGTATTTT
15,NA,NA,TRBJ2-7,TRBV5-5,CASRWGAVDSYEPYF,TGTGCCAGCAGGTGGGGCGCGGTTGACTCCTACGAGCCGTACTTC
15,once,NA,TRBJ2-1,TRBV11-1,CASSLILLSYNEQFF,TGTGCCAGCAGCTTAATCCTCCTATCCTACAATGAGCAGTTCTTC
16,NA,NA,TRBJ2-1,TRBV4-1,CANSQESATQYNEQFF,TGCGCCAACAGCCAAGAGTCAGCGACCCAATATAATGAGCAGTTCTTC
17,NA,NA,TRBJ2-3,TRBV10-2,CANSELQGLTSTDTQYF,TGCGCCAACAGTGAGTTACAGGGACTAACTAGCACAGATACACAGTATTTT
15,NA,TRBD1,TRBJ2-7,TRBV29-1,CIVEEMTGPGGRQYF,TGTATCGTTGAAGAAATGACAGGGCCCGGTGGACGACAGTACTTC
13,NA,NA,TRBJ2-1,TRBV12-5,CANGSDVGLKRFF,TGTGCTAATGGTTCCGACGTAGGTCTAAAGCGGTTCTTC
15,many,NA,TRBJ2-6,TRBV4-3,CASSDGNSGANVLTF,TGCGCCAGCAGTGACGGAAACTCTGGGGCCAACGTCCTGACTTTC
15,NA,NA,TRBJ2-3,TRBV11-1,CGSSSPRESRDTQYF,TGTGGCAGCAGTTCGCCGAGGGAGAGCAGAGATACGCAGTATTTT
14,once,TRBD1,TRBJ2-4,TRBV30,CAWSVHGTGTIQYF,TGTGCCTGGAGTGTACACGGGACAGGAACCATTCAGTACTTC